This is a list of T cell receptor beta chains from one sample in a study of shared clonotypes between healthy human individuals. Assay used: immunoSEQ multiplex PCR; TCRdb lists only in-frame clones, some missing. The sample lists over a million clones, roughly 96% occurring once. Sequencing was carried out using naive CD4+ T cells sorted from blood. The receptors were sampled from a man aged 30 to 39 in good health. Both conserved end residues are part of each CDR3. Each record gives: D gene, clone size, CDR3 length, V gene, J gene, CDR3 protein, CDR3 DNA. D genes are given only for firm matches. Where a row states a size, it is once, few, many or the class of an expanded clone; other rows omit it.

.,.,15,TRBV18,TRBJ2-7,CASSSEVGTPYEQYF,TGTGCCAGCTCTTCCGAGGTTGGGACCCCTTACGAGCAGTACTTC
TRBD1,.,17,TRBV6-4,TRBJ2-2,CASSRSVQGANTGELFF,TGTGCCAGCAGTCGGTCGGTACAGGGGGCGAACACCGGGGAGCTGTTTTTT
TRBD2,.,15,TRBV27,TRBJ2-3,CASRLAGASTDTQYF,TGTGCCAGCAGGTTAGCGGGAGCTAGCACAGATACGCAGTATTTT
.,.,13,TRBV19,TRBJ2-5,CASSIGGQETQYF,TGTGCCAGTAGTATAGGTGGTCAAGAGACCCAGTACTTC
.,.,15,TRBV6-6,TRBJ1-4,CASTGIPATNEKLFF,TGTGCCAGCACCGGGATCCCCGCAACTAATGAAAAACTGTTTTTT
TRBD1,.,16,TRBV5-1,TRBJ1-3,CASSPGTGRSGNTIYF,TGCGCCAGCAGCCCAGGGACAGGACGCTCTGGAAACACCATATATTTT
.,.,13,TRBV29-1,TRBJ2-3,CSVQGDGTDTQYF,TGCAGCGTTCAGGGTGATGGCACAGATACGCAGTATTTT
.,.,11,TRBV11-2,TRBJ2-3,CASSVPDTQYF,TGTGCCAGCAGCGTACCAGATACGCAGTATTTT
.,once,12,TRBV10-3,TRBJ2-1,CAISGGLDEQFF,TGTGCCATCAGTGGGGGACTGGATGAGCAGTTCTTC
.,.,12,TRBV6-1,TRBJ2-5,CASSAGWETQYF,TGTGCCAGCAGTGCGGGATGGGAGACCCAGTACTTC
TRBD2,.,16,TRBV27,TRBJ2-5,CASSLSAAGGEETQYF,TGTGCCAGCAGTTTATCCGCGGCGGGAGGGGAAGAGACCCAGTACTTC
TRBD2,few,14,TRBV9,TRBJ2-1,CASSKLAENNEQFF,TGTGCCAGCAGCAAACTAGCGGAGAACAATGAGCAGTTCTTC
TRBD1,few,16,TRBV18,TRBJ1-2,CASSSRTGPGDGGYTF,TGTGCCAGCTCATCCCGGACAGGGCCAGGGGATGGTGGCTACACCTTC
.,.,14,TRBV4-1,TRBJ2-7,CASSQFGERYEQYF,TGCGCCAGCAGCCAGTTTGGGGAACGCTACGAGCAGTACTTC
TRBD1,.,16,TRBV5-1,TRBJ1-4,CASSLKGTARNEKLFF,TGCGCCAGCAGCCTGAAGGGGACAGCACGAAATGAAAAACTGTTTTTT
TRBD2,.,17,TRBV7-2,TRBJ2-1,CASSPPHSRRESGEQFF,TGTGCCAGCAGCCCCCCACATAGTCGGCGGGAGTCTGGCGAGCAGTTCTTC
TRBD2,.,17,TRBV7-4,TRBJ2-2,CASSFRLAGVDAGELFF,TGTGCCAGCAGCTTCCGGCTAGCGGGAGTGGACGCCGGGGAGCTGTTTTTT
.,.,12,TRBV11-2,TRBJ2-1,CASSLFFGPQFF,TGTGCCAGCAGCCTATTCTTTGGACCGCAGTTCTTC
.,.,13,TRBV7-3,TRBJ1-2,CASSLTGLHGYTF,TGTGCCAGCAGCCTGACAGGCCTACATGGCTACACCTTC
.,.,14,TRBV19,TRBJ1-5,CASSRSVLHQPQHF,TGTGCCAGTAGTAGGTCGGTTTTGCATCAGCCCCAGCATTTT
.,once,14,TRBV11-2,TRBJ2-7,CASRSEAGLGEQYF,TGTGCCAGCAGATCAGAGGCAGGGTTGGGCGAGCAGTACTTC
.,.,16,TRBV9,TRBJ2-5,CASSPSGYGGQETQYF,TGTGCCAGCAGCCCCTCAGGCTATGGGGGTCAGGAGACCCAGTACTTC
.,.,12,TRBV6-1,TRBJ1-2,CASTISGYGYTF,TGTGCCAGCACGATTTCAGGTTATGGCTACACCTTC
.,.,15,TRBV2,TRBJ2-7,CASSEVSIQAYEQYF,TGTGCCAGCAGTGAAGTTTCTATTCAGGCCTACGAGCAGTACTTC
TRBD2,once,14,TRBV10-3,TRBJ2-1,CAILSGRDYNEQFF,TGTGCCATCCTGAGCGGGAGGGACTACAATGAGCAGTTCTTC
.,.,14,TRBV5-1,TRBJ2-5,CASSLWGAGETQYF,TGCGCCAGCAGCTTGTGGGGGGCTGGAGAGACCCAGTACTTC
TRBD2,.,15,TRBV12-5,TRBJ2-3,CASGFLAGYTDTQYF,TGTGCTAGTGGTTTTTTAGCGGGATACACAGATACGCAGTATTTT
.,once,14,TRBV2,TRBJ1-5,CASRETDSNQPQHF,TGTGCCAGCAGAGAGACAGATAGCAATCAGCCCCAGCATTTT
.,.,17,TRBV2,TRBJ2-7,CASSYHREAGGSREQYF,TGTGCCAGCAGTTACCATCGGGAGGCAGGGGGGTCGCGGGAGCAGTACTTC
.,.,15,TRBV5-4,TRBJ1-1,CASSFLGLLNTEAFF,TGTGCCAGCAGCTTTTTAGGACTCCTGAACACTGAAGCTTTCTTT
.,.,14,TRBV10-1,TRBJ2-1,CASSEFRNYNEQFF,TGCGCCAGCAGTGAGTTTAGGAACTACAATGAGCAGTTCTTC
.,.,13,TRBV29-1,TRBJ2-1,CSIRDLPYNEQFF,TGCAGCATTCGGGACTTGCCCTACAATGAGCAGTTCTTC
.,.,13,TRBV11-2,TRBJ2-1,CASSSLAYNEQFF,TGTGCCAGCAGCTCTCTTGCCTACAATGAGCAGTTCTTC
TRBD2,once,14,TRBV19,TRBJ2-5,CASSMLAGDETQYF,TGTGCCAGTAGTATGCTAGCGGGAGACGAGACCCAGTACTTC
TRBD2,.,16,TRBV5-5,TRBJ2-3,CASSLKGLAGPDTQYF,TGTGCCAGCAGCTTGAAGGGACTAGCGGGACCAGATACGCAGTATTTT
.,.,15,TRBV7-6,TRBJ2-5,CASSPVGVVQETQYF,TGTGCCAGCAGCCCCGTTGGAGTAGTCCAAGAGACCCAGTACTTC
TRBD2,.,15,TRBV5-1,TRBJ2-1,CASSLMASGNNEQFF,TGCGCCAGCAGCTTGATGGCTAGCGGAAACAATGAGCAGTTCTTC
.,.,17,TRBV6-1,TRBJ2-6,CASSALIGDAGANVLTF,TGTGCCAGCAGTGCGTTGATAGGGGATGCTGGGGCCAACGTCCTGACTTTC
.,.,14,TRBV7-8,TRBJ1-1,CASSNNREDTEAFF,TGTGCCAGCAGCAACAACAGGGAAGACACTGAAGCTTTCTTT
.,.,16,TRBV5-6,TRBJ2-4,CASSLMGMGAKNIQYF,TGTGCCAGCAGCTTGATGGGTATGGGAGCCAAAAACATTCAGTACTTC
TRBD1,.,18,TRBV18,TRBJ1-5,CASSPKSMSGTGNQPQHF,TGTGCCAGCTCACCAAAGTCGATGTCCGGGACAGGGAATCAGCCCCAGCATTTT
.,once,13,TRBV29-1,TRBJ2-5,CSVKGRYQETQYF,TGCAGCGTTAAGGGACGGTACCAAGAGACCCAGTACTTC
.,once,17,TRBV15,TRBJ2-4,CATSRAGAVRAKNIQYF,TGTGCCACCAGCAGAGCGGGGGCGGTAAGGGCCAAAAACATTCAGTACTTC
.,once,13,TRBV7-8,TRBJ2-3,CASSLEEGDTQYF,TGTGCCAGCAGCTTAGAGGAAGGAGATACGCAGTATTTT
.,.,15,TRBV5-4,TRBJ2-1,CASSSQWDSYNEQFF,TGTGCCAGCAGCTCCCAGTGGGACTCCTACAATGAGCAGTTCTTC
.,.,14,TRBV10-1,TRBJ2-5,CATSSRGTQETQYF,TGCGCCACATCATCCCGAGGGACTCAAGAGACCCAGTACTTC
.,.,13,TRBV29-1,TRBJ2-2,CSVGYRKTGELFF,TGCAGCGTTGGTTATAGAAAAACCGGGGAGCTGTTTTTT
TRBD1,.,11,TRBV2,TRBJ1-4,CASIGTGQLFF,TGTGCCAGCATCGGGACAGGGCAACTGTTTTTT
.,.,13,TRBV27,TRBJ1-4,CASSKGRPEKLFF,TGTGCCAGCAGTAAGGGACGCCCTGAAAAACTGTTTTTT
.,.,17,TRBV7-8,TRBJ2-4,CASSLGLLVGTKNIQYF,TGTGCCAGCAGCTTAGGTCTCCTTGTAGGAACCAAAAACATTCAGTACTTC
.,.,14,TRBV28,TRBJ2-7,CASAWGLPSYEQYF,TGTGCCAGCGCCTGGGGACTTCCCTCCTACGAGCAGTACTTC
.,.,13,TRBV6-5,TRBJ1-2,CASSPRINYGYTF,TGTGCCAGCAGTCCCAGGATTAACTATGGCTACACCTTC
TRBD1,.,15,TRBV19,TRBJ1-4,CASSAGTGGVEKLFF,TGTGCCAGTAGCGCCGGGACAGGGGGAGTTGAAAAACTGTTTTTT
.,.,15,TRBV9,TRBJ2-3,CASSVRRGGTDTQYF,TGTGCCAGCAGCGTACGCCGCGGAGGCACAGATACGCAGTATTTT
.,.,11,TRBV28,TRBJ1-1,CASSLWDVAFF,TGTGCCAGCAGTTTATGGGATGTAGCTTTCTTT